The 32 T cell receptor beta chains below come from one sample, sequenced in a study of shared clonotypes between healthy human individuals. Assay: immunoSEQ multiplex PCR; the TCRdb copy retains only in-frame clones and omits some. The repertoire holds 2 million to 2.5 million clones, with just over 90% as singletons. Terminally differentiated effector memory CD45RA+ cells were excluded from the naive CD8 cells, which were CD45RO-negative and positively selected for CCR7. Material for sequencing was naive CD8+ T cells from PBMCs. These receptor sequences come from a man in his late teens or twenties in good health. Some clones in this sample may be carry-over from other donors' samples.

Comment on this clone: Within the sample, other DNA sequences also encode this same CDR3. This chain uses TRBV6-5 with TRBJ2-7; D possibly corresponds to TRBD2 (5 bases). Germline values: CDR1 MNHEY, CDR2 SVGAGI. V lost 5 bases and J lost 0, with 8 bases in between. The CDR3 consists of 13 residues. The CDR3 nucleotides are TGTGCCAGCAGTAGCGGAACCTCCTACGAGCAGTACTTC. Protein: CASSSGTSYEQYF.

The gene calls are TRBV5-6 and TRBJ2-7, with D possibly TRBD1 on 5 matching bases. Germline values: CDR1 SGHDT, CDR2 YYEEEE. The CDR3 sequence is 13 residues long. V was shortened by 4 bases and J by 1 base, with 9 bases between the two germline ends. Written as DNA, the CDR3 is TGTGCCAGCAGCGTACAGGAATCCTACGAGCAGTACTTC. Its protein is CASSVQESYEQYF.

This clone occurred a few times. The rearrangement uses TRBV19 and TRBJ1-4; 9 bases align to TRBD1. This CDR3 is 15 amino acids long. Germline CDR1 and CDR2: LNHDA and SQIVND (reference sequence). V shed 5 bases and J 7 bases; nucleotides not matched to a gene: 8. CDR3 region: CASSPHRGRVEKLFF. As DNA, the CDR3 is TGTGCCAGTAGTCCCCACAGGGGGCGCGTTGAAAAACTGTTTTTT.

The chain is built from TRBV5-4 and TRBJ1-2; maybe TRBD1 (6 bases). Germline V gives CDR1 SGHNT, CDR2 YYREEE (reference sequence). Trimming took off 2 bases at V and 8 bases at J, with 16 bases between the two ends. CDR3 length: 14 amino acids. The CDR3 nucleotides are TGTGCCAGCAGCTTTAGCGGGGGCGCGGAAGGCTACACCTTC. Its translation is CASSFSGGAEGYTF.

This chain connects TRBV28 to TRBJ2-1; 7 nucleotides match TRBD1. In germline, CDR1 is MDHEN, CDR2 SYDVKM. The CDR3 runs 15 residues. V was pared by 5 bases and J by 7 bases, with 11 bases of the junction left unmatched. CDR3 in amino acids: CASSPQRGRRNEQFF. CDR3 nucleotides: TGTGCCAGCAGTCCCCAAAGGGGGCGAAGGAATGAGCAGTTCTTC. The variable domain in full, completed from reference TRBV28 and TRBJ2-1, reads DVKVTQSSRYLVKRTGEKVFLECVQDMDHENMFWYRQDPGLGLRLIYFSYDVKMKEKGDIPEGYSVSREKKERFSLILESASTNQTSMYLCASSPQRGRRNEQFFGPGTRLTVL.

This chain connects TRBV5-6 to TRBJ2-4, with TRBD2 identical over 10 bases. The germline V gene has CDR1 SGHDT and CDR2 YYEEEE. J lost 11 bases, V lost 1 base, and 3 bases had no gene match. The CDR3 extends over 13 amino acids. Here the CDR3 DNA reads TGTGCCAGCAGCTTGTCGCTAGCGGGAGTTCAGTACTTC. Its translation is CASSLSLAGVQYF.

The V and J genes are TRBV9 and TRBJ2-1; no clear D gene. CDR3 length: 14 amino acids. With 4 bases removed from V and 6 bases from J, the gap between germline ends came to 14 bases. Germline CDR1 reads SGDLS; CDR2 reads YYNGEE. Written as DNA, the CDR3 is TGTGCCAGCAGCCCCTATGTAGGTGGCAATGAGCAGTTCTTC. It specifies CASSPYVGGNEQFF.

This chain uses TRBV29-1 with TRBJ1-2; D gene uncertain. The germline V and J ends were trimmed by 2 bases and 4 bases, with 11 bases remaining between them. Germline values: CDR1 SQVTM, CDR2 ANQGSEA. The CDR3 loop spans 13 amino acids. The CDR3 loop is CSVEHQPIYGYTF. The CDR3 DNA is TGCAGCGTTGAACACCAGCCAATCTATGGCTACACCTTC.

The chain links TRBV4-1 to TRBJ1-1, with TRBD1 matching 11 bases. The CDR3 covers 16 residues. J was trimmed by 4 bases and V by 4 bases; bases with no gene match: 8. Germline V lookup: CDR1 MGHRA, CDR2 YSYEKL. For the CDR3, the DNA is TGCGCCAGCAGCCTATCAGGACAGGGGGCTGGCACTGAAGCTTTCTTT. Residues: CASSLSGQGAGTEAFF.

This clone occurred once. Here the CDR3 DNA reads TGTGCCAGCAGGCAGAGACTGAGCTCCTACAATGAGCAGTTCTTC. Its protein is CASRQRLSSYNEQFF. The chain links TRBV28 to TRBJ2-1; D is uncertain. The V gene's germline CDR1 is MDHEN and CDR2 SYDVKM. The CDR3 has 15 amino acids. Trimming left V 6 bases short and J 0 bases short, with 12 bases between.

The chain employs TRBV5-6 and TRBJ2-1; possible D gene TRBD1, 6 bases. With 0 bases removed from V and 9 bases from J, the gap between germline ends came to 16 bases. This CDR3 region has 15 residues. CDR1 and CDR2 from the germline V gene are SGHDT and YYEEEE. The CDR3 DNA reads TGTGCCAGCAGCTTGGTTTATCGGGACAAGGGTGAGCAGTTCTTC. It is translated as CASSLVYRDKGEQFF.

Regarding this clone: Other DNA sequences in this specimen translate into the identical CDR3. This chain links TRBV9 with TRBJ2-7; D call uncertain. The V gene lost 0 bases and the J gene lost 2 bases, with 6 bases spanning the gap. Germline-derived CDR1 and CDR2 are SGDLS and YYNGEE. This CDR3 has 13 amino acids. CDR3 loop: CASSVGLAYEQYF. The DNA of the CDR3 is TGTGCCAGCAGCGTAGGGTTGGCCTACGAGCAGTACTTC.

On this clone: The sample has other DNA sequences that encode this CDR3 too. The chain combines TRBV27 with TRBJ2-1; D is possibly TRBD1 (6 bases). CDR3 size: 15 residues. V lost 6 bases and J lost 0, with 12 bases in between. CDR1 is MNHEY and CDR2 is SMNVEV in the germline V gene (reference sequence). The CDR3 protein is CASSSGESSYNEQFF. The CDR3 DNA is TGTGCCAGCAGCTCAGGGGAATCCTCCTACAATGAGCAGTTCTTC.

Concerning this clone: This sample includes further DNA sequences coding for the same CDR3. CDR3 DNA sequence: TGTGCCTGGAGTGTACGAGGTGCGGGGAACACTGAAGCTTTCTTT. It encodes CAWSVRGAGNTEAFF. The chain carries TRBV30 and TRBJ1-1, with D unclear. Germline CDR1 GTSNPN, CDR2 SVGIG (reference sequence). The CDR3 length is 15 residues. Deletions cut 0 bases from V and 1 base from J, with 12 bases between.

This clone was detected once. The V call is TRBV28, the J call TRBJ1-1; D is undetermined. The V gene's germline CDR1 is MDHEN and CDR2 SYDVKM. The CDR3 consists of 15 residues. The V and J ends lost 3 bases and 0 bases respectively, with 11 bases between them. CDR3 sequence (DNA): TGTGCCAGCAGTTTGGCGAGGCAACTGAACACTGAAGCTTTCTTT. This encodes CASSLARQLNTEAFF.

The genes are TRBV28 and TRBJ1-5; D perhaps matches TRBD1 (6 bases). CDR3 length: 12 amino acids. Germline CDR1 MDHEN, CDR2 SYDVKM. The V gene lost 5 bases and the J gene lost 6 bases, with 8 bases spanning the gap. CDR3 region: CASSRDIQPQHF. CDR3 in DNA: TGTGCCAGCAGTCGGGACATTCAGCCCCAGCATTTT.

CDR3 amino acids: CAISEEGSSNQPQHF. CDR3 DNA sequence: TGTGCCATCAGTGAGGAAGGAAGCAGCAATCAGCCCCAGCATTTT. This chain joins TRBV10-3 and TRBJ1-5, with D hard to call. The germline V and J ends were trimmed by 2 bases and 1 base, with 9 bases remaining between them. The length of the CDR3 is 15 residues. CDR1 ENHRY and CDR2 SYGVKD come from the germline V gene.

This chain uses TRBV7-6 with TRBJ2-5, with 12 bases fitting TRBD2. This CDR3 is 16 amino acids long. After removal of 5 bases from V and 1 base from J, the junction contained 5 bases not matched to a gene. Germline V lookup: CDR1 SGHVS, CDR2 FNYEAQ. The CDR3 loop reads CASSLGTSGPQETQYF. Written as DNA, the CDR3 is TGTGCCAGCAGCCTAGGGACTAGCGGGCCCCAAGAGACCCAGTACTTC. The whole variable domain, filled in from reference TRBV7-6 and TRBJ2-5, reads GAGVSQSPRYKVTKRGQDVALRCDPISGHVSLYWYRQALGQGPEFLTYFNYEAQQDKSGLPNDRFSAERPEGSISTLTIQRTEQRDSAMYRCASSLGTSGPQETQYFGPGTRLLVL.

This chain joins TRBV4-1 and TRBJ2-7; TRBD1 aligns across 10 bases. Germline V gives CDR1 MGHRA, CDR2 YSYEKL. With 8 bases clipped from V and 2 bases from J, the junction kept 0 bases outside the gene matches. The length of the CDR3 is 12 residues. This CDR3 is CASGTGAYEQYF. The DNA of the CDR3 is TGCGCCAGCGGGACAGGGGCCTACGAGCAGTACTTC.

The chain joins TRBV4-3 to TRBJ2-7, with 10 bases identical to TRBD2. This CDR3 region has 15 residues. The V gene end was trimmed by 4 bases and the J gene end by 5 bases; junction bases not matched to a gene: 8. Germline V gene data show CDR1 as LGHNA and CDR2 as YSLEER. CDR3 sequence: CASSPRGLAFHEQYF. CDR3 sequence (DNA): TGCGCCAGCAGCCCGCGGGGACTAGCGTTCCACGAGCAGTACTTC.

The chain employs TRBV19 and TRBJ1-1; TRBD1 might be the D (6 bases). Germline V lookup: CDR1 LNHDA, CDR2 SQIVND (reference sequence). Trimming shortened V by 5 bases and J by 0 bases, and 13 bases separated the two germline ends. The CDR3 contains 15 residues. CDR3 bases: TGTGCCAGTAGTGGTTGGGACATGATGAACACTGAAGCTTTCTTT. This translates into CASSGWDMMNTEAFF.

The chain couples TRBV6-5 to TRBJ1-1; tentative D call: TRBD1 (6 bases). Germline CDR1 is MNHEY and CDR2 is SVGAGI. This CDR3 contains 12 residues. V was pared by 6 bases and J by 4 bases, with 9 bases between. The DNA for the CDR3 is TGTGCCAGCAGAGACAGGAGCACTGAAGCTTTCTTT. Amino acids: CASRDRSTEAFF.

The V gene is TRBV6-6, the J gene TRBJ2-7, with no clear D. This CDR3 region has 15 residues. Germline loops: CDR1 MNHNY, CDR2 SVGAGI (reference sequence). V was shortened by 2 bases and J by 3 bases, with 14 bases between the two germline ends. The CDR3 is CASSYGRLDNYEQYF. Here the CDR3 DNA reads TGTGCCAGCAGTTACGGGCGTCTAGATAACTACGAGCAGTACTTC.

The gene calls are TRBV27 and TRBJ2-7; 12 bases fit TRBD2. The length of the CDR3 is 17 residues. Losses at the gene ends were 5 bases for V and 0 bases for J; bases not matched to a gene: 8. Germline V gives CDR1 MNHEY, CDR2 SMNVEV (reference sequence). The CDR3 DNA reads as TGTGCCAGCAGTCGAGGACTAGCGGGATTGAGCTCCTACGAGCAGTACTTC. Its protein is CASSRGLAGLSSYEQYF.

Of note for this clone: One end of the junction does not line up with germline, which may come from a read error. The chain joins TRBV5-6 to TRBJ2-7; 7 bases fit TRBD1. This CDR3 has 12 amino acids. CDR1 and CDR2 from the germline V gene are SGHDT and YYEEEE. The CDR3 loop reads CASSTTPGQNDF. The CDR3 nucleotides read TGTGCCAGCAGCACCACACCGGGACAGAACGACTTC.

V and J are TRBV5-6 and TRBJ2-2, with TRBD2 as a possible D gene (7 bases). Germline V gene lookup returns CDR1 SGHDT and CDR2 YYEEEE. There are 15 residues in the CDR3. V was clipped by 2 bases and J by 2 bases, with 10 bases between them. The CDR3: CASSFGGLNTGELFF. The CDR3 nucleotides read TGTGCCAGCAGCTTCGGGGGGCTAAACACCGGGGAGCTGTTTTTT.

This clone was seen only once. DNA of the CDR3: TGTGCCAGCAGTGGCGTTCGGGACAGACGACTGTTTTTT. Translating gives CASSGVRDRRLFF. V usage is TRBV28 and J usage is TRBJ1-4; TRBD1 aligns across 7 bases. J lost 13 bases, V lost 5 bases, and 10 bases had no gene match. This CDR3 spans 13 amino acids. In germline, CDR1 is MDHEN, CDR2 SYDVKM.

In the case of this clone: Other nucleotide sequences in the sample specify the same CDR3. The chain joins TRBV27 to TRBJ2-6, with D hard to call. Germline V gene lookup returns CDR1 MNHEY and CDR2 SMNVEV (reference sequence). The CDR3 loop spans 16 amino acids. V was pared by 1 base and J by 0 bases, with 7 bases between. The CDR3 DNA reads as TGTGCCAGCAGTTTATTAACTTCCTCTGGGGCCAACGTCCTGACTTTC. It translates to CASSLLTSSGANVLTF. The full variable domain, rest sourced from reference TRBV27 and TRBJ2-6, is EAQVTQNPRYLITVTGKKLTVTCSQNMNHEYMSWYRQDPGLGLRQIYYSMNVEVTDKGDVPEGYKVSRKEKRNFPLILESPSPNQTSLYFCASSLLTSSGANVLTFGAGSRLTVL.

This clone was detected only a few times. The V and J genes are TRBV4-1 and TRBJ2-1, with D unclear. V was trimmed by 4 bases and J by 0 bases, leaving 16 bases between them. Germline loops: CDR1 MGHRA, CDR2 YSYEKL. CDR3 length: 17 amino acids. The CDR3 nucleotides read TGCGCCAGCAGCCTTAGGTTAGGTGCTAGCTCCTACAATGAGCAGTTCTTC. It codes for CASSLRLGASSYNEQFF.

The rearrangement joins TRBV7-9 to TRBJ2-7; no reliable D call. The germline V gene encodes CDR1 SEHNR and CDR2 FQNEAQ (reference sequence). V gave up 4 bases and J gave up 0 bases, with 13 bases separating them. This CDR3 is 15 amino acids long. The CDR3 protein is CASSSTGPSSYEQYF. As DNA, the CDR3 is TGTGCCAGCAGCTCCACTGGGCCTAGCTCCTACGAGCAGTACTTC.

The sample holds one count of this clone. The rearrangement links TRBV11-2 to TRBJ1-5; D gene uncertain. CDR3 length equals 16 residues. V was trimmed by 1 base and J by 1 base, leaving 11 bases between them. The germline gives CDR1 SGHAT, CDR2 FQNNGV. The CDR3 sequence: CASSLGNGGSNQPQHF. The CDR3 nucleotides are TGTGCCAGCAGCTTAGGCAATGGTGGAAGCAATCAGCCCCAGCATTTT.

This chain joins TRBV7-2 and TRBJ2-1; TRBD1 matches at 8 bases. Unmatched junction bases numbered 16, after V lost 1 base and J lost 8 bases. CDR3 size: 18 residues. CDR1 SGHTA and CDR2 FQGNSA come from the germline V gene. The CDR3 reads CASSLGSGGPSRDYEQFF. As DNA, the CDR3 is TGTGCCAGCAGCTTAGGTTCAGGGGGCCCTAGTAGAGACTATGAGCAGTTCTTC. The full variable domain, its missing parts supplied by reference TRBV7-2 and TRBJ2-1, is GAGVSQSPSNKVTEKGKDVELRCDPISGHTALYWYRQSLGQGLEFLIYFQGNSAPDKSGLPSDRFSAERTGGSVSTLTIQRTQQEDSAVYLCASSLGSGGPSRDYEQFFGPGTRLTVL.